The TCR beta chain under discussion was sequenced for a study of cytomegalovirus exposure and HLA in healthy donors. Study-level information: A subsequent analysis reported that the 120 or so validation repertoires were produced on the same platform that had also been used for the roughly 700 first-cohort repertoires.

Study observations and caveats: The study listed roughly 150 cytomegalovirus-associated TCR beta chains. According to reports, the classifier identified cytomegalovirus status with high specificity and sensitivity.

This table comes from immunoSEQ multiplex PCR, and its TCRdb copy is limited to in-frame clones, with some not included. This table has about 70,000 clones, about 93% appearing once. Turning to this clone: Its antigen is unknown.

The sample consisted of PBMCs. The clonotype comes from a woman between 18 and 30 years old in good health and CMV-seropositive.

The CDR3 sequence is CASSSLGQRLNEQYF. The CDR3 DNA reads as TGTGCCAGCAGTTCACTCGGACAGCGGTTAAACGAGCAGTACTTC. J is TRBJ2-7 and V is TRBV2, with D perhaps matching TRBD1 (6 bases). The CDR3 runs to 15 residues. V gave up 5 bases and J gave up 5 bases, with 19 bases separating them. CDR1 is SNHLY, CDR2 FYNNEI, per germline.